One sample yielded the 18 T cell receptor beta chains listed below, sequenced in a study of blood T cell repertoires in COVID-19. The assay was immunoSEQ multiplex PCR, and TCRdb's table has in-frame clones only and misses some. The sample records 180,000 or so clones, about 85% being singletons. The material sequenced was peripheral blood. These receptors were taken from a woman aged 25 to 39 with active or convalescent COVID-19.

The chain carries TRBV5-6 and TRBJ2-7; D gene uncertain. Trimming removed 4 bases from V and 0 bases from J, with 14 bases in between. Germline V gives CDR1 SGHDT, CDR2 YYEEEE. This CDR3 contains 15 residues. The CDR3 sequence is CASSTNYPSSYEQYF. CDR3 sequence (DNA): TGTGCCAGCAGCACCAACTACCCTAGCTCCTACGAGCAGTACTTC.

The chain has TRBV10-3 and TRBJ2-1, with 7 bases identical to TRBD2. The CDR3 totals 14 residues. Trimming took 5 bases from V and 5 from J; bases not matched to a gene: 6. Germline CDR1 reads ENHRY; CDR2 reads SYGVKD. CDR3 amino acids: CAISFGGGNNEQFF. The CDR3 nucleotides are TGTGCCATCAGTTTTGGGGGGGGGAACAATGAGCAGTTCTTC.

The chain is built from TRBV2 and TRBJ1-4; 7 nucleotides match TRBD1. CDR1 is SNHLY and CDR2 is FYNNEI in the germline V gene. The CDR3 extends over 15 amino acids. The V gene end was trimmed by 7 bases and the J gene end by 3 bases; junction bases not matched to a gene: 8. This chain's CDR3 is CASKNSGQSNEKLFF. For the CDR3, the DNA is TGTGCCAGCAAGAATTCGGGACAGTCTAATGAAAAACTGTTTTTT.

The rearrangement links TRBV5-5 to TRBJ1-2; D gene uncertain. Trimming removed 4 bases from V and 7 bases from J, with 14 bases in between. Germline V lookup: CDR1 SGHKS, CDR2 YYEKEE (reference sequence). This CDR3 region has 13 residues. CDR3 DNA: TGTGCCAGCAGCAGACCCGGAGTCAGTGGCTACACCTTC. The encoded protein is CASSRPGVSGYTF.

The chain couples TRBV4-1 to TRBJ1-1, with 7 bases aligning to TRBD1. After removal of 4 bases from V and 3 bases from J, the junction contained 8 bases not matched to a gene. Germline V gene data show CDR1 as MGHRA and CDR2 as YSYEKL. The CDR3 totals 15 residues. As DNA, the CDR3 is TGCGCCAGCAGCCCCAGGACAGGCGCTTACACTGAAGCTTTCTTT. Protein product: CASSPRTGAYTEAFF.

The chain uses TRBV9 and TRBJ1-2; a weak D match, TRBD1 (5 bases). V dropped 4 bases and J dropped 5 bases, with 12 bases sitting between them. CDR1 and CDR2 (germline): SGDLS, YYNGEE. The CDR3 contains 13 residues. CDR3 residues: CASSPNGGYGYTF. The CDR3, as DNA: TGTGCCAGCAGCCCCAACGGGGGTTATGGCTACACCTTC.

The chain uses TRBV7-9 and TRBJ2-7; 12 bases match TRBD2. The CDR3 covers 14 residues. Trimming at V came to 6 bases and at J to 4 bases, leaving 4 bases not matched to a gene. The V gene's germline CDR1 is SEHNR and CDR2 FQNEAQ (reference sequence). The CDR3 coding sequence is TGTGCCAGCAGTTCCGGGACTAGCGGGTACGAGCAGTACTTC. It yields the protein CASSSGTSGYEQYF.

V gene TRBV7-2 combines with J gene TRBJ2-1; tentative D call: TRBD2 (5 bases). V lost 0 bases and J 8 bases, leaving 11 bases between the germline ends. Germline V gene sequence: CDR1 SGHTA, CDR2 FQGNSA. The CDR3 has 14 residues. DNA of the CDR3: TGTGCCAGCAGCTTAGCGGCCAGCGGCGATGAGCAGTTCTTC. Residues: CASSLAASGDEQFF.

This clone qualifies as medium-sized. This rearrangement joins TRBV2 to TRBJ1-1, with D possibly TRBD1 on 5 matching bases. The germline V gene has CDR1 SNHLY and CDR2 FYNNEI. The CDR3 has 15 amino acids. Trimming pared 7 bases from V and 5 bases from J, leaving 20 bases between. CDR3 sequence reads: CASNGGRGDRTEAFF. Here the CDR3 DNA reads TGTGCCAGCAACGGGGGTAGAGGGGATCGAACTGAAGCTTTCTTT.

The J gene is TRBJ1-1, the V gene TRBV19; maybe TRBD1 (5 bases). The CDR3 covers 13 residues. The germline CDR1 and CDR2 sequences are LNHDA and SQIVND (reference sequence). V dropped 6 bases and J dropped 2 bases, with 10 bases sitting between them. Here the CDR3 reads CASSLTVNTEAFF. The CDR3 coding sequence is TGTGCCAGTAGCCTGACAGTCAACACTGAAGCTTTCTTT. Using reference TRBV19 and TRBJ1-1 for the parts outside the CDR3, the full variable domain is DGGITQSPKYLFRKEGQNVTLSCEQNLNHDAMYWYRQDPGQGLRLIYYSQIVNDFQKGDIAEGYSVSREKKESFPLTVTSAQKNPTAFYLCASSLTVNTEAFFGQGTRLTVV.

This clone was seen just once. The V call is TRBV4-1, the J call TRBJ1-1; weak D call: TRBD1 (5 bases). The length of the CDR3 is 15 residues. The germline gives CDR1 MGHRA, CDR2 YSYEKL. The germline V and J ends were trimmed by 4 bases and 0 bases, with 12 bases remaining between them. CDR3 in amino acids: CASSPHDSLNTEAFF. CDR3 nucleotide sequence: TGCGCCAGCAGCCCACACGACAGTCTGAACACTGAAGCTTTCTTT.

The table lists this clone with a few counts. This sequence joins TRBV11-3 and TRBJ2-1; D remains unclear. The V end was cut by 3 bases, the J end by 9 bases, with 18 bases between. This CDR3 has 15 residues. The germline V gene encodes CDR1 SGHNT and CDR2 YENEEA. The CDR3 is CASSFNLIFGSEQFF. CDR3 DNA: TGTGCCAGCAGCTTTAATTTAATTTTTGGTAGTGAGCAGTTCTTC.

The chain links TRBV28 to TRBJ2-5; D unclear. Trimming took off 2 bases at V and 0 bases at J, with 10 bases between the two ends. This CDR3 has 15 residues. Germline V gene data show CDR1 as MDHEN and CDR2 as SYDVKM. CDR3 amino acids: CASSLGRLNQETQYF. CDR3 in DNA: TGTGCCAGCAGTTTAGGAAGACTTAACCAAGAGACCCAGTACTTC.

The V and J genes are TRBV6-5 and TRBJ2-7; D not resolved. The CDR3 sequence is 14 residues long. In germline, CDR1 is MNHEY, CDR2 SVGAGI. Deletions cut 6 bases from V and 3 bases from J, with 15 bases between. The CDR3 loop is CASRSRLPRYEQYF. CDR3 sequence (DNA): TGTGCCAGCAGGTCCCGACTCCCCCGCTACGAGCAGTACTTC.

This clone was observed once. The chain uses TRBV7-9 and TRBJ1-1; D gene uncertain. Germline V gives CDR1 SEHNR, CDR2 FQNEAQ (reference sequence). The V end lost 0 bases, the J end lost 1 base, and 15 bases lay between the germline ends. The CDR3 runs to 17 residues. The chain's CDR3 is CASSLAPIGRQNTEAFF. The DNA of the CDR3 is TGTGCCAGCAGCTTAGCCCCGATTGGCAGGCAGAACACTGAAGCTTTCTTT.

The gene calls are TRBV25-1 and TRBJ1-1; D possibly corresponds to TRBD1 (5 bases). CDR1 and CDR2 (germline): MGHDK, SYGVNS. The CDR3 contains 16 residues. The V gene lost 3 bases and the J gene lost 0 bases, with 14 bases spanning the gap. The CDR3 spells CASSDLGLGMNTEAFF. The CDR3 DNA is TGTGCCAGCAGTGACTTGGGACTCGGCATGAACACTGAAGCTTTCTTT.

The rearrangement uses TRBV10-1 and TRBJ1-6, with D possibly matching TRBD1 (6 bases). Germline CDR1 WNHNN, CDR2 SYGVQD (reference sequence). CDR3 length equals 13 residues. Trimming removed 6 bases from V and 8 bases from J, with 11 bases in between. The chain's CDR3 is CASSRGWDSPLHF. DNA of the CDR3: TGCGCCAGCAGCAGGGGTTGGGATTCACCCCTCCACTTT.

V and J are TRBV4-2 and TRBJ2-1, with 13 bases lining up with TRBD2. This CDR3 spans 17 amino acids. Germline V gene lookup returns CDR1 LGHNA and CDR2 YNFKEQ. V dropped 0 bases and J dropped 3; count of bases not matched to a gene: 2. The CDR3 DNA reads TGTGCCAGCAGCCAAGATGGGACTAGCGGGATCTACAATGAGCAGTTCTTC. Residues: CASSQDGTSGIYNEQFF.